A selection of T cell receptor beta chains follows, all from one sample in a study of blood T cell repertoires in COVID-19. Assay used: immunoSEQ multiplex PCR; TCRdb lists only in-frame clones, some missing. The sample holds approximately 200,000 clones, more than 80% seen once. Sequencing input: peripheral blood. All receptors come from a woman aged 80 or over with acute or convalescent COVID-19. The CDR3 runs from the conserved cysteine through the conserved F or W. Fields, in order: V gene, D gene, clone size, J gene, CDR3 DNA, CDR3 protein. D genes are given only for firm matches. Only some rows state a clone size, as once, few, many or a class for expanded clones.

>TRBV19|TRBD1|few|TRBJ1-1
TGTGCCAGTAGTAAACAGGGGTTGAACACTGAAGCTTTCTTT
CASSKQGLNTEAFF
>TRBV11-2|NA|NA|TRBJ1-5
TGTGCCAGCAGCTTTTCAGGGGAGCATGATCAGCCCCAGCATTTT
CASSFSGEHDQPQHF
>TRBV4-3|NA|NA|TRBJ1-2
TGCGCCAGCAGCCCGGGATCCAAATCTCCAGGGGCTGGCTACACCTTC
CASSPGSKSPGAGYTF
>TRBV19|NA|NA|TRBJ2-1
TGTGCCAGTAGTTTAGAACCAGTGGGGGGGCCTACCAATGAGCAGTTCTTC
CASSLEPVGGPTNEQFF
>TRBV19|TRBD1|NA|TRBJ1-1
TGTGCCAGTAGAGGGACAGGCCATTCCAACACTGAAGCTTTCTTT
CASRGTGHSNTEAFF
>TRBV19|TRBD1|NA|TRBJ1-1
TGTGCCAGCGATACAGGGGGCGCGGGGAACACTGAAGCTTTCTTT
CASDTGGAGNTEAFF
>TRBV12-3/TRBV12-4|NA|NA|TRBJ2-7
TGTGCCAGCAGTTTTTCGAGGATCTACGAGCAGTACTTC
CASSFSRIYEQYF
>TRBV12-3/TRBV12-4|NA|NA|TRBJ2-2
TGTGCCAGCAGTTTTATCGGGGAGCTGTTTTTT
CASSFIGELFF
>TRBV29-1|TRBD1|NA|TRBJ2-3
TGCAGCGCGAACCAGGGGGCAACAGATACGCAGTATTTT
CSANQGATDTQYF
>TRBV6-6|TRBD1|NA|TRBJ2-1
TGTGCCAGCAGTTACCTGGGGACAGGAGCCTACAATGAGCAGTTCTTC
CASSYLGTGAYNEQFF
>TRBV28|NA|NA|TRBJ2-5
TGTGCCAGCAGTTCGACTTACGAAGAGACCCAGTACTTC
CASSSTYEETQYF
>TRBV29-1|NA|NA|TRBJ2-4
TGCAGCGTTGGGGACACTCTCACAAAAAACATTCAGTACTTC
CSVGDTLTKNIQYF
>TRBV3-1/TRBV3-2|TRBD2|once|TRBJ2-3
TGTGCCAGCAGCCAAGGGTATGTACTAGCGGGAGAAGATACGCAGTATTTT
CASSQGYVLAGEDTQYF
>TRBV27|TRBD2|NA|TRBJ2-7
TGTGCCAGCAGGGTCGGGGGGGAACTTCCCTACGAGCAGTACTTC
CASRVGGELPYEQYF
>TRBV7-6|TRBD1|once|TRBJ1-1
TGTGCCAGCAGCAATAACATCGGGCCTGACAGGGTAGCTTTCTTT
CASSNNIGPDRVAFF
>TRBV6-2/TRBV6-3|TRBD2|NA|TRBJ2-3
TGTGCCAGCAGTTACGAGGTGACTAGCGGGGGGGTCACAGATACGCAGTATTTT
CASSYEVTSGGVTDTQYF
>TRBV14|NA|few|TRBJ1-3
TGTGCCAGCAGCCTCTGGGGCGCCGGCTCTGGAAACACCATATATTTT
CASSLWGAGSGNTIYF
>TRBV10-3|TRBD2|NA|TRBJ2-7
TGTGCCATCAGCGAGCGCCAGACTAGCGTGGGGGGCGAGCAGTACTTC
CAISERQTSVGGEQYF
>TRBV30|TRBD1|NA|TRBJ2-7
TGTGCCTGGGTTAAAGGACAGGGCTACGAGCAGTACTTC
CAWVKGQGYEQYF
>TRBV11-3|NA|NA|TRBJ2-2
TGTGCCAGCAGCTTAGGACCGTCCAGGACCGGGGAGCTGTTTTTT
CASSLGPSRTGELFF
>TRBV19|TRBD2|few|TRBJ2-3
TGTGCCAGTAGCAACCCTAGCGGGCTCACAGATACGCAGTATTTT
CASSNPSGLTDTQYF
>TRBV30|NA|NA|TRBJ2-7
TGTGCCTGGAGTGTACAACAGTACTACGAGCAGTACTTC
CAWSVQQYYEQYF
>TRBV6-5|NA|NA|TRBJ2-3
TGTGCCAGCAGGATGATTGGGGCCGATACGCAGTATTTT
CASRMIGADTQYF
>TRBV24-1|TRBD2|NA|TRBJ2-2
TGTGCCACCTCAGTCGGGGGGGGTAGAACCGGGGAGCTGTTTTTT
CATSVGGGRTGELFF
>TRBV4-2|TRBD1|NA|TRBJ2-5
TGTGCCAGCAGCGAGACGGGGACAGGGGGCTCCTGGGAGACCCAGTACTTC
CASSETGTGGSWETQYF
>TRBV10-3|NA|NA|TRBJ1-3
TGTGCCATCAGTGAGAGGGAGGACACCATATATTTT
CAISEREDTIYF
>TRBV18|TRBD1|once|TRBJ1-5
TGTGCCAGCTCTCTTGACAGGGTGGGAAATCAGCCCCAGCATTTT
CASSLDRVGNQPQHF
>TRBV11-3|NA|NA|TRBJ1-1
TGTGCCAGCAGCCCCAGGGGGAACACTGAAGCTTTCTTT
CASSPRGNTEAFF
>TRBV27|NA|NA|TRBJ1-5
TGTGCCAGCAGGTTGGGGGCAGAGCAGCCCCAGCATTTT
CASRLGAEQPQHF
>TRBV5-6|NA|NA|TRBJ2-7
TGTGCCAGCAGCTCCCTTGGGCCGAGGGACTACGAGCAGTACTTC
CASSSLGPRDYEQYF
>TRBV2|TRBD2|once|TRBJ2-5
TGTGCCACCACAAATCTCGGGGGGGCGCTGAAGACCCAGTACTTC
CATTNLGGALKTQYF
>TRBV30|NA|NA|TRBJ2-1
TGTGCCTGCGCGGGGAGCTCCTACAATGAGCAGTTCTTC
CACAGSSYNEQFF
>TRBV12-3/TRBV12-4|NA|NA|TRBJ2-7
TGTGCCAGCAGTTCGGGGTACGAGCAGTACTTC
CASSSGYEQYF
>TRBV7-2|TRBD2|NA|TRBJ2-3
TGTGCCAGCAGCCCCCAAACCAGCGGGGGGCCCCCTAGCACAGATACGCAGTATTTT
CASSPQTSGGPPSTDTQYF
>TRBV7-2|TRBD2|NA|TRBJ2-2
TGTGCCAGCAGCTTAGCGGTTCTAGCGGACCTGCTGAACACCGGGGAGCTGTTTTTT
CASSLAVLADLLNTGELFF
>TRBV29-1|NA|NA|TRBJ2-5
TGCAGCGTTGCGGGGAACCTAGAGACCCAGTACTTC
CSVAGNLETQYF
>TRBV24-1|NA|NA|TRBJ2-1
TGTGCCACCAGAGAGCAGGGGTTGGGCAATGAGCAGTTCTTC
CATREQGLGNEQFF
>TRBV11-1|TRBD1|NA|TRBJ2-1
TGTGCCAGCAGCTTAGGGGCAGGGGGAAGGCATGAGCAGTTCTTC
CASSLGAGGRHEQFF
>TRBV7-3|NA|NA|TRBJ1-3
TGTGCCAGCAGCTTAAACCCCCCCGGGTCTGGAAACACCATATATTTT
CASSLNPPGSGNTIYF
>TRBV19|NA|NA|TRBJ2-7
TGTGCCAGTAGTATCGCTACAGTTTCCTACGAGCAGTACTTC
CASSIATVSYEQYF
>TRBV6-5|TRBD1|NA|TRBJ1-3
TGTGCCAGCAGTCGGACAGGGTACTCTGGAAACACCATATATTTT
CASSRTGYSGNTIYF
>TRBV11-1|TRBD1|NA|TRBJ2-1
TGTGCCAGCAGCGCGGGACAGGGGGCTTTCAATGAGCAGTTCTTC
CASSAGQGAFNEQFF
>TRBV10-3|TRBD1|NA|TRBJ2-7
TGTGCCATCAGTGACAGGGGGCAGGACAACGAGCAGTACTTC
CAISDRGQDNEQYF
>TRBV18|NA|NA|TRBJ1-4
TGTGCCAGCTCGTCCAGCCCACCGGGGGAAAAACTGTTTTTT
CASSSSPPGEKLFF